This TCR delta chain was sequenced during a study of γδ T cells in repeated Plasmodium falciparum infection. The overall study: Donors were malaria-exposed Malian children or age- and gender-matched Australian children. Sampling occurred at baseline, pre-infection for selected infections, and 21 days post-infection.

TCRdb called clones anew from the multiplex PCR reads with CATT. This sample has about 57,000 delta-chain clones; approximately 1.7% occur once, and the top ten carry 15%. With 7 bases removed from V and 0 bases from J, the gap between germline ends came to 33 bases. The CDR3 extends over 21 amino acids. Germline-derived CDR1 and CDR2 are TSWWSYY and QGS. Bulk repertoires came from Vgamma9/Vdelta2+ or Vdelta2-negative gammadelta T cells flow-sorted from PBMC. This clone was found a few times. TCRdb assigns this DNA the protein of a much larger clone, which departs from its translation at residue 9; this likely reflects a read error, and the protein shown comes from translating the DNA.

The chain has TRDV1 and TRDJ1, with a tentative D call TRDD3 (5 bases). The sequenced sample consisted of gamma-delta T cells from blood. The source of this sequence is a pool of human donors (malaria-infected and uninfected, not separated). The CDR3, as DNA: TGTGCTCTTGTGGTTACCATTACTTGGGGACTCCAGCACACGTACACCGATAAACTCATCTTT. It translates to CALVVTITWGLQHTYTDKLIF.